This T cell receptor (beta chain) is drawn from a study of blood T cell repertoires in COVID-19. Using immunoSEQ multiplex PCR, the repertoire was profiled, and TCRdb retains in-frame clones only, with some absent. Counted here are a few hundred thousand clones, around nine tenths occurring once; the ten biggest clones make up 10%. Deletions cut 0 bases from V and 5 bases from J, with 16 bases between. Germline CDR1 and CDR2: LNHNV and YYDKDF (reference sequence). This CDR3 has 16 amino acids. The receptor was derived from a woman aged 45-65 years who had recovered from COVID-19. What was sequenced was PBMCs or T cells enriched from blood (not recorded which). The chain joins TRBV15 to TRBJ1-2; D gene uncertain. The CDR3: CATSRDGQTRGYGYTF. In DNA form, the CDR3 reads TGTGCCACCAGCAGAGATGGGCAGACTCGAGGGTATGGCTACACCTTC.